The rows below give T cell receptor beta chains drawn from one sample of a study of regulatory T cells in long-lasting Graves disease. TCRdb analysed the multiplex PCR reads with MiXCR anew, one entry per CDR3 protein. The table includes 200,000 to 250,000 distinct CDR3 sequences, around 20% detected once. Sequencing was performed on peripheral blood mononuclear cells (PBMCs), taken at new diagnosis, from a patient treated with antithyroid drugs. The receptors shown here come from a female donor with Graves disease. CDR3s include the opening cysteine and the closing phenylalanine or tryptophan. Fields, in order: V gene, clone size, J gene, D gene, CDR3 protein, CDR3 DNA. D genes are given only for firm matches. Only part of the rows carry a size: once, few, many, or a class if the clone is expanded.

TRBV18	.	TRBJ1-3	.	CASSDQSYSGNTIYF	TGTGCCAGCTCGGATCAATCGTACTCTGGAAACACCATATATTTT
TRBV3-2	many	TRBJ2-7	.	CASRPREPINYEQYF	TGTGCCAGCAGACCCCGGGAGCCAATTAACTACGAGCAGTACTTC
TRBV7-9	many	TRBJ1-5	.	CASSLGVNQPQHF	TGTGCCAGCAGCTTAGGAGTCAATCAGCCCCAGCATTTT
TRBV20-1	.	TRBJ1-2	.	CSAREGSLYGYTF	TGCAGTGCTAGAGAGGGCAGCCTCTATGGCTACACCTTC
TRBV9	few	TRBJ2-4	TRBD1	CASSAGTGGYKNIQYF	TGTGCCAGCAGCGCTGGGACAGGGGGTTACAAAAACATTCAGTACTTC
TRBV7-9	many	TRBJ2-1	.	CASSLADLNEQFF	TGTGCCAGCAGCTTAGCAGACCTCAATGAGCAGTTCTTC
TRBV11-2	many	TRBJ2-7	.	CASSLVFGYEQYF	TGTGCCAGCAGCTTAGTGTTTGGGTACGAGCAGTACTTC
TRBV24-1	many	TRBJ2-3	TRBD1	CATSDPPGQGADTQYF	TGTGCCACCAGTGATCCGCCGGGACAGGGGGCAGATACGCAGTATTTT
TRBV7-9	many	TRBJ2-3	TRBD1	CASSQGDRPTDTQYF	TGTGCCAGCAGCCAAGGGGACAGGCCCACAGATACGCAGTATTTT
TRBV19	few	TRBJ1-1	.	CASTDMGGWNTEAFF	TGTGCCAGTACCGATATGGGGGGGTGGAACACTGAAGCTTTCTTT
TRBV20-1	many	TRBJ2-5	.	CSATDLGLQETQYF	TGCAGTGCGACGGACTTGGGATTACAAGAGACCCAGTACTTC
TRBV20-1	.	TRBJ2-1	TRBD2	CSASGTSGAPHEQFF	TGCAGTGCTAGCGGGACTAGCGGGGCACCACATGAGCAGTTCTTC
TRBV30	.	TRBJ1-2	.	CAFIRPYGYTF	TGTGCCTTCATAAGACCCTATGGCTACACCTTC
TRBV5-6	.	TRBJ1-3	TRBD1	CASRRNRGAGNTIYF	TGTGCCAGCAGGAGGAACAGGGGCGCCGGAAACACCATATATTTT
TRBV6-1	few	TRBJ2-3	TRBD2	CATGGAADTQYF	TGTGCCACCGGGGGGGCTGCAGATACGCAGTATTTT
TRBV12-3/TRBV12-4	many	TRBJ1-5	TRBD1	CASSMDRLFQPQHF	TGTGCCAGCAGTATGGACAGGCTGTTTCAGCCCCAGCATTTT